This is a list of T cell receptor beta chains from one sample in a study of T cell responses to AZD1222 COVID-19 vaccine. The protocol was immunoSEQ multiplex PCR, while the TCRdb copy is restricted to in-frame clones and leaves out a portion. The table shows about 140,000 clones, with around 93% occurring only once. The starting material was peripheral blood, obtained 28 days after the second AZD1222 dose. These receptor sequences come from an adult who received the AZD1222 COVID-19 vaccine. Each CDR3 is given without its conserved first and last residue.

cdr3_aa	v_call	j_call
ASRLAAYEQY	TRBV2	TRBJ2-7
ASSQRVTYEQY	TRBV3-1/TRBV3-2	TRBJ2-7
ASSGYNEQF	TRBV30	TRBJ2-1
ASRGDRGFSGNTIY	TRBV28	TRBJ1-3
AWSGRGPNEKLF	TRBV30	TRBJ1-4
ASSSTSGSKYEQY	TRBV6-6	TRBJ2-7
ASSLDQTSGAPHKETQY	TRBV11-2	TRBJ2-5
ASSPWQGGAIPGELF	TRBV7-2	TRBJ2-2
ASRAFSASSSYEQY	TRBV27	TRBJ2-7
ASIFGLAPETQY	TRBV6-5	TRBJ2-5
ASSPGTTNYGYT	TRBV5-1	TRBJ1-2
ASSLLAGGRPYEQY	TRBV7-2	TRBJ2-7
ASKPGLATDTQY	TRBV6-5	TRBJ2-3
SVEGQRLAPPGQF	TRBV29-1	TRBJ2-1
ASSQDVGNTEAF	TRBV4-3	TRBJ1-1
ASSLNIRATSTDTQY	TRBV7-6	TRBJ2-3
ASSTEAGRVGELF	TRBV6-5	TRBJ2-2
ASSGRSSTETQY	TRBV13	TRBJ2-5
ASSILAGGPNEQF	TRBV19	TRBJ2-1
ASMMGERKTQY	TRBV6-5	TRBJ2-5
ASSMGFGYNSNQPQH	TRBV19	TRBJ1-5
ASSYAGQGNRNEQF	TRBV7-9	TRBJ2-1
ASSGSDLGVDTQY	TRBV5-1	TRBJ2-3
SVEAEPNTEAF	TRBV29-1	TRBJ1-1
ASSPTTYEQY	TRBV28	TRBJ2-7
ASSAGTSGTDTQY	TRBV11-3	TRBJ2-3
ASSRGAGNQPQH	TRBV7-8	TRBJ1-5
ASSLNADGYT	TRBV7-2	TRBJ1-2
ASSELSGANYGYT	TRBV6-1	TRBJ1-2
AWSVGAGDTQY	TRBV30	TRBJ2-3
ASRLGRLAGYNEQF	TRBV12-2	TRBJ2-1
ASSYKAGSTEAF	TRBV6-5	TRBJ1-1
ASSTTVYYGYT	TRBV21-1	TRBJ1-2
ASTLRSGTSGYNEQF	TRBV27	TRBJ2-1
ASSFHPSGSNNEQF	TRBV28	TRBJ2-1
ASSSPPERTEAF	TRBV28	TRBJ1-1
ARRDRGGDYGYT	TRBV5-1	TRBJ1-2
ASSLSVFSGQGKRYNEQF	TRBV27	TRBJ2-1
ASSLATDNYGYT	TRBV7-7	TRBJ1-2
ASSRRSSYNSPLH	TRBV6-2/TRBV6-3	TRBJ1-6
ATSRDRGNEKLF	TRBV15	TRBJ1-4
ASRPGQGAYEQY	TRBV28	TRBJ2-7
ASSPGASSYNEQF	TRBV18	TRBJ2-1
ASSTGPQPQY	TRBV5-6	TRBJ2-5
ATSNSGEGQPQH	TRBV15	TRBJ1-5
SVNRGREAEF	TRBV29-1	TRBJ2-1
ASSPTPGTHNEQF	TRBV7-3	TRBJ2-1
ASSPPTGDLAKNIQY	TRBV11-3	TRBJ2-4